This TCR beta chain emerged from a study of cytomegalovirus exposure and HLA in healthy donors. About the study: Earlier work reported 117 million unique TCR beta sequences from about 179 million T cells. There were approximately 81 million unique TCRs (from HLA-typed donors) in an early data release. Study-wide results and caveats: When analyzed later, the rates of TCR association showed variation by HLA locus, with DRB1 the most and HLA-C the fewest.

Of note for this clone: Its antigen is unknown.

PCR was performed using 60 Vbeta and 13 Jbeta primers. TCRdb keeps only in-frame clones here, not all; method: immunoSEQ multiplex PCR. Of about 190,000 clones detected, around 83% appear once; the ten largest clones hold roughly 1.5%. The CDR3 totals 11 residues. Germline trimming cut 7 bases from V and 4 bases from J; bases unmatched to any gene: 4. Germline V gene data show CDR1 as DFQATT and CDR2 as SNEGSKA (reference sequence). The chain employs TRBV20-1 and TRBJ2-7, with TRBD1 matching 7 bases. Sequencing was done on a sample of PBMCs. The receptor was isolated from a man over 45 in good health and CMV-seronegative. CDR3 in DNA: TGCAGTGGATTGACAGGGTACGAGCAGTACTTC. It codes for CSGLTGYEQYF.